Listed below are T cell receptor beta chains from one sample, sequenced in a study of identical twins. MiXCR, run by TCRdb on the 5' RACE reads, gives a single entry per CDR3 protein. The table records around 500,000 distinct CDR3 sequences, 12% to 15% of them present only once. These data also formed part of another study, on yellow fever vaccine responses in identical twins.

Sequenced: CD4+ T cells sorted from blood. The receptors here all came from a woman aged 18-30 years in good health. The CDR3 runs from the conserved cysteine through the conserved F or W. The order of the fields is D gene, V gene, CDR3 length, clone size, J gene, CDR3 protein, CDR3 DNA. The D gene is left open where the match is weak. The size field is filled for only some rows; it gives once, few, many or a size class.

TRBD1	TRBV6-1	16	many	TRBJ1-5	CASRPGQGIINQPQHF	TGTGCCAGCAGACCGGGACAGGGAATTATCAATCAGCCCCAGCATTTT
.	TRBV6-1	10	few	TRBJ1-1	CASSSPEAFF	TGTGCCAGTTCAAGCCCCGAAGCTTTCTTT
TRBD1	TRBV6-5	15	many	TRBJ1-5	CASSSSTGANQPQHF	TGTGCCAGCAGTTCCTCGACAGGGGCTAATCAGCCCCAGCATTTT
TRBD1	TRBV5-1	15	.	TRBJ2-7	CASSLVGTDSYEQYF	TGCGCCAGCAGCTTGGTTGGGACAGACTCCTACGAGCAGTACTTC
TRBD2	TRBV7-2	16	.	TRBJ2-1	CASTQGGTSGYNEQFF	TGTGCCAGCACCCAGGGAGGGACTAGCGGCTACAATGAGCAGTTCTTC
.	TRBV28	14	few	TRBJ2-1	CASSLSASNNEQFF	TGTGCCAGCAGTTTATCGGCTAGTAACAATGAGCAGTTCTTC
TRBD1	TRBV25-1	16	.	TRBJ2-4	CASSEGGTGRENIQYF	TGTGCCAGCAGTGAAGGGGGGACAGGGCGTGAGAACATTCAGTACTTC
TRBD1	TRBV20-1	15	few	TRBJ2-1	CSASPGQGAGNEQFF	TGCAGTGCTAGCCCGGGACAGGGGGCGGGCAATGAGCAGTTCTTC
.	TRBV28	15	many	TRBJ2-6	CASSPGLTGANVLTF	TGTGCCAGCAGTCCTGGATTAACTGGGGCCAACGTCCTGACTTTC
TRBD1	TRBV9	16	many	TRBJ1-1	CASSVHRQIGQDEAFF	TGTGCCAGCAGCGTTCACCGTCAGATCGGACAGGATGAAGCTTTCTTT
TRBD2	TRBV28	15	many	TRBJ2-1	CASSPPGLARNEQFF	TGTGCCAGCAGTCCACCGGGACTAGCCCGCAATGAGCAGTTCTTC
.	TRBV20-1	11	few	TRBJ2-7	CSAPSRYEQYF	TGCAGTGCCCCAAGCAGGTACGAGCAGTACTTC
.	TRBV20-1	13	few	TRBJ2-1	CSAGKRPYNEQFF	TGCAGTGCTGGGAAGCGTCCCTACAATGAGCAGTTCTTC
TRBD2	TRBV20-1	12	few	TRBJ2-7	CSASERGYEQYF	TGCAGTGCTAGTGAGCGGGGCTACGAGCAGTACTTC
TRBD2	TRBV12-3/TRBV12-4	15	.	TRBJ2-1	CASSLGKRGINEQFF	TGTGCCAGCAGTTTAGGGAAGCGGGGGATCAATGAGCAGTTCTTC
TRBD1	TRBV7-2	15	.	TRBJ2-7	CASSPRGTGVHEQYF	TGTGCCAGCAGCCCAAGGGGGACAGGGGTCCACGAGCAGTACTTC
.	TRBV29-1	15	many	TRBJ2-2	CSVDLGRPNTGELFF	TGCAGCGTTGATTTGGGCAGGCCGAACACCGGGGAGCTGTTTTTT
.	TRBV5-1	16	.	TRBJ2-5	CASSLPPGPNQETQYF	TGCGCCAGCAGCTTACCGCCGGGGCCGAACCAAGAGACCCAGTACTTC
TRBD1	TRBV12-3/TRBV12-4	16	few	TRBJ2-3	CASSFPGGAKTDTQYF	TGTGCCAGCAGTTTCCCAGGGGGCGCAAAAACAGATACGCAGTATTTT
.	TRBV7-3	14	few	TRBJ1-1	CASSLDSVGTEAFF	TGTGCCAGCAGCTTAGACAGTGTTGGGACTGAAGCTTTCTTT
TRBD1	TRBV7-7	15	many	TRBJ2-2	CASSSGTDNTGELFF	TGTGCTAGCAGCTCCGGGACAGACAACACCGGGGAGCTGTTTTTT
.	TRBV25-1	16	many	TRBJ1-1	CASSRKGRGADTEAFF	TGTGCCAGCAGCCGGAAAGGACGGGGTGCAGACACTGAAGCTTTCTTT
.	TRBV5-1	15	few	TRBJ2-5	CASSLFRGTRETQYF	TGCGCCAGCAGCTTATTCAGGGGCACACGAGAGACCCAGTACTTC
TRBD1	TRBV29-1	13	few	TRBJ2-7	CSVRGDRGYEQYF	TGCAGCGTTAGGGGGGACAGGGGTTACGAGCAGTACTTC
.	TRBV5-1	13	many	TRBJ2-7	CASSLDAVSLGSF	TGCGCCAGCAGCTTGGATGCAGTTTCTCTAGGGAGCTTC
TRBD1	TRBV2	14	.	TRBJ1-4	CASSSGQVNEKLFF	TGTGCCAGCAGTTCGGGACAGGTTAATGAAAAACTGTTTTTT
TRBD2	TRBV10-3	14	many	TRBJ2-7	CAISGTSGNYEQYF	TGTGCCATCAGTGGGACTAGCGGGAACTACGAGCAGTACTTC
.	TRBV6-4	13	many	TRBJ2-5	CASSDSPGETQYF	TGTGCCAGCAGTGACTCTCCCGGGGAGACCCAGTACTTC
.	TRBV5-1	14	.	TRBJ2-1	CASSLSRVLSEQFF	TGCGCCAGCAGCTTATCCAGGGTTTTGTCTGAGCAGTTCTTC
TRBD2	TRBV12-3/TRBV12-4	14	few	TRBJ2-1	CASSPGLAGQGGFF	TGTGCCAGCAGCCCAGGACTAGCGGGGCAGGGTGGGTTCTTC